These 16 T cell receptor beta chains came from one sample sequenced in a study of blood T cell repertoires in COVID-19. Profiling relied on immunoSEQ multiplex PCR, and the TCRdb table lists in-frame clones only, not all of them. The table includes 60,000 to 75,000 clones, 80% to 90% detected once. Material for sequencing was peripheral blood. The receptors shown here come from a human donor in a cohort sampled during active COVID-19.

The gene calls are TRBV21-1 and TRBJ1-6. TRBV21-1 is an annotated pseudogene. The CDR3 runs 11 residues. This CDR3 is CASSTATPLHF. The CDR3, as DNA: TGTGCCAGCAGCACAGCTACACCCCTCCACTTT.

The chain couples TRBV6-6 to TRBJ1-1, with 9 positions matching TRBD1. Germline trimming cut 5 bases from V and 1 base from J; bases unmatched to any gene: 14. Looked up from germline, CDR1 is MNHNY and CDR2 is SVGAGI (reference sequence). The CDR3 has 18 amino acids. The CDR3 bases are TGTGCCAGCAGTCTACCGTGGGACAGGGTTACTCCGAACACTGAAGCTTTCTTT. Translation: CASSLPWDRVTPNTEAFF.

V and J are TRBV19 and TRBJ1-4; D is unresolved. V was clipped by 6 bases and J by 8 bases, with 19 bases between them. The CDR3 is 15 residues long. The germline CDR1 and CDR2 sequences are LNHDA and SQIVND (reference sequence). The DNA for the CDR3 is TGTGCCAGTAGCCTCAGGCGTCCCCAGCGGGAAAAACTGTTTTTT. As protein: CASSLRRPQREKLFF.

The J gene is TRBJ2-3, the V gene TRBV19; 7 positions match TRBD1. Germline values: CDR1 LNHDA, CDR2 SQIVND (reference sequence). The CDR3 covers 16 residues. V lost 5 bases and J lost 2; bases outside the gene matches: 10. In DNA form, the CDR3 reads TGTGCCAGTAGTGACCCCCGCAGGGGGTACACAGATACGCAGTATTTT. Residues: CASSDPRRGYTDTQYF.

V usage is TRBV11-2 and J usage is TRBJ2-1; D is unresolved. Germline CDR1 is SGHAT and CDR2 is FQNNGV. The CDR3 has 16 residues. Trimming left V 4 bases short and J 2 bases short, with 15 bases between. The CDR3 nucleotides are TGTGCCAGCAGCTCTGGTATCGTGTACACCTACAATGAGCAGTTCTTC. It encodes CASSSGIVYTYNEQFF.

This rearrangement joins TRBV10-3 to TRBJ2-1; 11 bases align to TRBD2. This CDR3 region has 18 residues. Looked up from germline, CDR1 is ENHRY and CDR2 is SYGVKD. The trim removed 3 bases at V and 0 bases at J, leaving 7 bases unmatched. CDR3 sequence: CAISDPSGGSSSYNEQFF. The CDR3 DNA follows: TGTGCCATCAGTGATCCTAGCGGGGGGTCAAGCTCCTACAATGAGCAGTTCTTC.

This chain joins TRBV5-4 and TRBJ1-2; 8 bases line up with TRBD1. V lost 6 bases, J lost 11 bases, and 15 bases stayed unmatched. CDR1 SGHNT and CDR2 YYREEE come from the germline V gene (reference sequence). This CDR3 is built from 14 residues. This CDR3 reads CASKALGAGGYYTF. CDR3 sequence (DNA): TGTGCCAGCAAGGCCCTAGGGGCAGGGGGCTATTACACCTTC.

This rearrangement joins TRBV19 to TRBJ2-1; 12 bases map to TRBD2. V lost 5 bases to trimming and J lost 9 bases; unmatched junction nucleotides: 8. CDR3 length: 15 amino acids. CDR1 and CDR2 from the germline V gene are LNHDA and SQIVND (reference sequence). CDR3 sequence: CASSPLAGGPSEQFF. CDR3 DNA: TGTGCCAGTAGTCCCCTAGCGGGAGGGCCAAGTGAGCAGTTCTTC.

The chain joins TRBV6-5 to TRBJ2-1, with 7 bases that match TRBD2. With 6 bases clipped from V and 6 bases from J, the junction kept 5 bases outside the gene matches. Germline CDR1 is MNHEY and CDR2 is SVGAGI. This CDR3 region has 13 residues. CDR3 nucleotide sequence: TGTGCCAGCAGGGCAGCGGGAACCAATGAGCAGTTCTTC. Translating it yields CASRAAGTNEQFF.

V and J are TRBV5-4 and TRBJ2-6, with 8 bases lining up with TRBD2. The CDR3 length is 17 residues. CDR1 is SGHNT, CDR2 YYREEE, per germline (reference sequence). Unmatched junction bases numbered 6, after V lost 4 bases and J lost 0 bases. In nucleotides, the CDR3 is TGTGCCAGCAGCGCCGGGGGGGGTTTCTCTGGGGCCAACGTCCTGACTTTC. Its protein is CASSAGGGFSGANVLTF.

This rearrangement joins TRBV30 to TRBJ1-5, with D maybe TRBD1 (6 bases). This CDR3 has 13 residues. CDR1 is GTSNPN and CDR2 is SVGIG in the germline V gene (reference sequence). Trimming shortened V by 7 bases and J by 6 bases, and 16 bases separated the two germline ends. In DNA form, the CDR3 reads TGTGCCTCCGCCGGAGGGGGGGGTCAGCCCCAGCATTTT. Encoded protein: CASAGGGGQPQHF. The whole variable domain, filled in from reference TRBV30 and TRBJ1-5, reads SQTIHQWPATLVQPVGSPLSLECTVEGTSNPNLYWYRQAAGRGLQLLFYSVGIGQISSEVPQNLSASRPQDRQFILSSKKLLLSDSGFYLCASAGGGGQPQHFGDGTRLSIL.

The chain couples TRBV7-2 to TRBJ1-6, with D uncertain. CDR3 length: 13 amino acids. The V gene's germline CDR1 is SGHTA and CDR2 FQGNSA. Deletions cut 3 bases from V and 10 bases from J, with 10 bases between. Here the CDR3 DNA reads TGTGCCAGCAGCTTCACCAGCGAATCACCCCTCCACTTT. Protein sequence: CASSFTSESPLHF.

The rearrangement links TRBV4-1 to TRBJ2-7; possible D gene TRBD1, 5 bases. This CDR3 is 15 amino acids long. Between the trimmed V and J ends, which lost 1 base and 2 bases, there was a span of 12 bases. Germline loops: CDR1 MGHRA, CDR2 YSYEKL. The CDR3 sequence is CASSQAFTGAYEQYF. The CDR3 DNA reads as TGCGCCAGCAGCCAAGCCTTTACAGGAGCCTACGAGCAGTACTTC.

The rearrangement links TRBV27 to TRBJ1-6, with TRBD1 matching 7 bases. V trimming: 6 bases; J trimming: 8 bases; junction bases outside the gene matches: 16. This CDR3 is built from 17 residues. Per the germline V gene, CDR1 is MNHEY and CDR2 is SMNVEV (reference sequence). The CDR3 nucleotides read TGTGCCAGCAGGGAATCCCGACAGGGTTTGGAGGATTCACCCCTCCACTTT. Translating it yields CASRESRQGLEDSPLHF.

V gene TRBV27 combines with J gene TRBJ2-5; a weak D match, TRBD2 (7 bases). Trimming cost V 5 bases and J 5 bases, with 9 bases left between them. This CDR3 region has 12 residues. Per the germline V gene, CDR1 is MNHEY and CDR2 is SMNVEV (reference sequence). The CDR3 region has the DNA TGTGCCAGCAGTGGGGGGGCCGAGACCCAGTACTTC. Amino acid sequence: CASSGGAETQYF.

The chain is built from TRBV7-8 and TRBJ2-2; TRBD2 matches 12 bases. The V and J ends lost 6 bases and 1 base, in that order; junction bases with no gene match: 9. Per germline, CDR1 SGHVS and CDR2 FQNEAQ. CDR3 length: 18 amino acids. In nucleotides, the CDR3 is TGTGCCAGCAGGCAGAAGCCGGGACTAGCGGGGAACACCGGGGAGCTGTTTTTT. It encodes CASRQKPGLAGNTGELFF.